This TCR beta chain was identified in a study of CD8 T cells in ankylosing spondylitis. Quantitative 5'-RACE with molecular barcodes produced the TCR beta libraries. Each CDR3 protein is one row after TCRdb ran MiXCR on the 5' RACE reads. The sample holds 700,000 or so distinct CDR3 sequences, 19% seen once. As regards this clonotype: Its antigen is undetermined.

Germline CDR1 SGHVS, CDR2 FNYEAQ. V was pared by 5 bases and J by 3 bases, with 16 bases between. The CDR3 is 15 residues long. The study's findings and limits: A TCR beta motif of roughly eight highly homologous variants appeared characteristic of ankylosing spondylitis blood. Some of these motif variants have turned up before, in reports on reactive arthritis synovial fluid and blood.

The TCR originated in a male donor with ankylosing spondylitis. The sample comprised blood, either unsorted or a sorted T cell fraction (not recorded which). J is TRBJ1-1 and V is TRBV7-6, with D tentatively TRBD1 (5 bases). The CDR3 DNA follows: TGTGCCAGCAGCCCCGAGACAGTTTTAGACACTGAAGCTTTCTTT. Translation: CASSPETVLDTEAFF.